These 17 T cell receptor beta chains originate from one sample sequenced in a study of blood T cell repertoires in COVID-19. Only in-frame clones appear in the TCRdb table, and some are missing; sequencing was by immunoSEQ multiplex PCR. The table lists some 100,000 clones, more than 65% of them singletons. Sample: peripheral blood. The source of these receptors is a woman of 80 years or more with active or convalescent COVID-19.

This chain connects TRBV5-4 to TRBJ2-7, with 14 bases identical to TRBD2. CDR1 and CDR2 from the germline V gene are SGHNT and YYREEE (reference sequence). The CDR3 has 15 residues. V lost 4 bases to trimming and J lost 4 bases; unmatched junction nucleotides: 4. CDR3 in DNA: TGTGCCAGCAGCCCGGGACTAGCGGGAGCGTACGAGCAGTACTTC. It translates to CASSPGLAGAYEQYF.

The chain recombines TRBV3-1 (or the pseudogene TRBV3-2) with TRBJ2-2; no reliable D call. Trimming cost V 4 bases and J 1 base, with 16 bases left between them. The CDR3 extends over 17 amino acids. In germline, CDR1 is LGHDT, CDR2 YNNKEL (reference sequence). The CDR3 DNA sequence: TGTGCCAGCAGCCCCCGCCTGCAGAATCTGAACACCGGGGAGCTGTTTTTT. Amino acid sequence: CASSPRLQNLNTGELFF.

This chain uses TRBV6-5 with TRBJ1-2; perhaps TRBD1 as D (5 bases). The V gene's germline CDR1 is MNHEY and CDR2 SVGAGI. The CDR3 totals 14 residues. The ends were cut back, 2 bases at V and 8 bases at J, with 15 bases in the middle. The CDR3 reads CASSYDFGGGGYTF. The CDR3 DNA is TGTGCCAGCAGTTACGATTTCGGGGGAGGAGGCTACACCTTC.

The chain uses TRBV18 and TRBJ1-3; no clear D gene. Looked up from germline, CDR1 is KGHSH and CDR2 is LQKENI. This CDR3 region has 13 residues. Trimming removed 3 bases from V and 0 bases from J, with 3 bases in between. CDR3 sequence: CASSPGSGNTIYF. Written as DNA, the CDR3 is TGTGCCAGCTCACCCGGCTCTGGAAACACCATATATTTT.

V is TRBV29-1 and J is TRBJ2-7; 8 nucleotides match TRBD2. The CDR3 totals 12 residues. V shed 7 bases, J shed 3 bases, and the junction held 5 bases outside the gene matches. CDR1 is SQVTM, CDR2 ANQGSEA, per germline. CDR3 in DNA: TGCAGCGGGGGACTAGATCTCTACGAGCAGTACTTC. It specifies CSGGLDLYEQYF.

The chain links TRBV5-1 to TRBJ2-7; TRBD1 agrees at 7 bases. Germline values: CDR1 SGHRS, CDR2 YFSETQ. The CDR3 spans 15 residues. V was pared by 2 bases and J by 2 bases, with 7 bases of the junction left unmatched. The CDR3, as DNA: TGCGCCAGCAGCTTACAAACAGGGGACACCTACGAGCAGTACTTC. Amino acid sequence: CASSLQTGDTYEQYF.

The chain combines TRBV5-1 with TRBJ2-6, with 8 bases fitting TRBD1. The junction had 9 bases not matched to a gene; V was cut back by 3 bases and J by 4 bases. From germline, CDR1 is SGHRS and CDR2 YFSETQ. The CDR3 loop spans 17 amino acids. CDR3 nucleotides: TGCGCCAGCAGCTCATCGACAGGGGTTCAAGGGGCCAACGTCCTGACTTTC. This codes for CASSSSTGVQGANVLTF.

The rearrangement uses TRBV10-3 and TRBJ2-2; 7 nucleotides line up with TRBD2. The CDR3 extends over 15 amino acids. The germline V gene encodes CDR1 ENHRY and CDR2 SYGVKD. V trimming: 4 bases; J trimming: 5 bases; junction bases outside the gene matches: 7. CDR3 bases: TGTGCCATCAGTGGGTTCCGGGGAGGGACCGGGGAGCTGTTTTTT. This codes for CAISGFRGGTGELFF.

This chain uses TRBV28 with TRBJ1-6; tentative D call: TRBD1 (6 bases). Germline values: CDR1 MDHEN, CDR2 SYDVKM. Trimming removed 2 bases from V and 3 bases from J, with 11 bases in between. The CDR3 spans 16 residues. CDR3 in DNA: TGTGCCAGCAGTTTAGATTACAGGGTCTATAATTCACCCCTCCACTTT. Protein sequence: CASSLDYRVYNSPLHF.

The J gene is TRBJ2-1, the V gene TRBV7-9; possible D gene TRBD2, 6 bases. The CDR3 has 12 residues. Germline CDR1 is SEHNR and CDR2 is FQNEAQ (reference sequence). Trimming removed 1 base at V and 8 bases at J, with 6 bases between. The CDR3 protein is CASSLGRDEQFF. The CDR3 DNA is TGTGCCAGCAGCTTAGGGAGGGATGAGCAGTTCTTC.

There are a few counts of this clone. The chain uses TRBV10-3 and TRBJ2-1, with 11 bases fitting TRBD2. Trimming cost V 8 bases and J 6 bases; bases outside gene matches: 18. The CDR3 has 18 amino acids. Germline V lookup: CDR1 ENHRY, CDR2 SYGVKD. The CDR3 here is CAIGGGDSGSGRANEQFF. CDR3 DNA sequence: TGTGCCATCGGCGGTGGGGATAGTGGTAGCGGGAGGGCCAATGAGCAGTTCTTC.

The rearrangement joins TRBV19 to TRBJ2-2, with D uncertain. V lost 1 base and J 0 bases, leaving 6 bases between the germline ends. There are 15 residues in the CDR3. The germline V gene has CDR1 LNHDA and CDR2 SQIVND (reference sequence). In nucleotides, the CDR3 is TGTGCCAGTAGTATAGGAACAACGAACACCGGGGAGCTGTTTTTT. This gives the protein CASSIGTTNTGELFF.

The gene calls are TRBV10-1 and TRBJ2-7; 13 bases map to TRBD2. V was clipped by 3 bases and J by 4 bases; unmatched bases: 6. Germline values: CDR1 WNHNN, CDR2 SYGVQD (reference sequence). The CDR3 consists of 16 residues. Written as DNA, the CDR3 is TGCGCCAGCAGTGACCCAAGACTAGCGGGAGGTTACGAGCAGTACTTC. It yields the protein CASSDPRLAGGYEQYF.

The rearrangement links TRBV28 to TRBJ1-2; the D gene is possibly TRBD1 (6 bases). Trimming pared 2 bases from V and 6 bases from J, leaving 13 bases between. This CDR3 has 14 amino acids. Germline-derived CDR1 and CDR2 are MDHEN and SYDVKM. CDR3 sequence (DNA): TGTGCCAGCAGTTTACGGCAGGGGCATGATGGCTACACCTTC. The encoded protein is CASSLRQGHDGYTF.

This clone turned up a few times. V is TRBV28 and J is TRBJ1-5; D possibly corresponds to TRBD1 (5 bases). Deletions cut 8 bases from V and 0 bases from J, with 23 bases between. CDR1 MDHEN and CDR2 SYDVKM come from the germline V gene. CDR3 length: 18 residues. This CDR3 reads CASRRARASFDSNQPQHF. In DNA, the CDR3 is TGTGCCAGCCGAAGGGCCAGGGCGAGCTTCGATAGCAATCAGCCCCAGCATTTT.

This clone has more than one count but fewer than ten. The V call is TRBV19, the J call TRBJ2-1; no firm D call. Germline-derived CDR1 and CDR2 are LNHDA and SQIVND (reference sequence). V was clipped by 4 bases and J by 5 bases, with 9 bases between them. The CDR3 sequence is 13 residues long. The CDR3 DNA reads TGTGCCAGTAGTAGGAGAAGCGACAATGAGCAGTTCTTC. Amino acid sequence: CASSRRSDNEQFF.

The J gene is TRBJ1-5, the V gene TRBV9; D is undetermined. The CDR3 contains 15 residues. Deletions cut 4 bases from V and 4 bases from J, with 15 bases between. Germline V gene data show CDR1 as SGDLS and CDR2 as YYNGEE. In DNA form, the CDR3 reads TGTGCCAGCAGCCCGTCTGGCGGAGGGAATCAGCCCCAGCATTTT. Encoded protein: CASSPSGGGNQPQHF.